This TCR beta chain came from a study of blood T cell repertoires in COVID-19. As for the study in general: The United States, Italy and Spain provided the acute and convalescent COVID-19 samples. From T cells, B-cell-depleted T cells, or PBMCs came the material, which was cDNA or gDNA.

The authors' processing: Researchers report that nucleated cell counts were estimated from reference gene primer amplification. The method was immunoSEQ multiplex PCR; TCRdb's version includes in-frame clones alone and lacks a portion of them. V, J and clone size are those of that table, while D and trimming were read from the DNA. The sample has 25,000 to 30,000 clones; about 84% are singletons. The germline V gene has CDR1 LNHNV and CDR2 YYDKDF (reference sequence). Deletions cut 5 bases from V and 7 bases from J, with 12 bases between. This CDR3 is 12 amino acids long. This clone was detected only a few times.

The sequenced sample was peripheral blood. This receptor was obtained from a woman aged 60 to 75 with acute or convalescent COVID-19. V is TRBV15 and J is TRBJ2-7; a possible D gene is TRBD1 (5 bases). The CDR3 DNA is TGTGCCACCAGCTTCCAGGGTGGGGAGCAGTACTTC. Protein product: CATSFQGGEQYF. Full variable domain (outside the CDR3, taken from reference TRBV15 and TRBJ2-7): DAMVIQNPRYQVTQFGKPVTLSCSQTLNHNVMYWYQQKSSQAPKLLFHYYDKDFNNEADTPDNFQSRRPNTSFCFLDIRSPGLGDTAMYLCATSFQGGEQYFGPGTRLTVT.